This T cell receptor (beta chain) was identified during a study of PD-L1 blockade in urothelial cancer. The overall study: Patients' prior chemotherapy regimens numbered 0 to 3. Typically, measured as a median, blood samples had 110,000 to 150,000 T cells.

Time point meaning: pretreatment peripheral blood. Sequencing used immunoSEQ multiplex PCR; TCRdb keeps in-frame clones, though not all of them. Among 30,000 to 40,000 clones listed, approximately 86% were seen once. V was clipped by 0 bases and J by 1 base; unmatched bases: 4. Germline-derived CDR1 and CDR2 are LNHDA and SQIVND (reference sequence). CDR3 length: 16 residues. This clonotype was obtained from a man aged 80 or over with urothelial cancer. The chain is built from TRBV19 and TRBJ2-5, with 8 bases fitting TRBD1. Sequences were derived from PBMCs, sampled around atezolizumab (anti-PD-L1) treatment. The CDR3: CASSIDGTGRQETQYF. CDR3 sequence (DNA): TGTGCCAGTAGTATAGATGGGACAGGACGCCAAGAGACCCAGTACTTC.